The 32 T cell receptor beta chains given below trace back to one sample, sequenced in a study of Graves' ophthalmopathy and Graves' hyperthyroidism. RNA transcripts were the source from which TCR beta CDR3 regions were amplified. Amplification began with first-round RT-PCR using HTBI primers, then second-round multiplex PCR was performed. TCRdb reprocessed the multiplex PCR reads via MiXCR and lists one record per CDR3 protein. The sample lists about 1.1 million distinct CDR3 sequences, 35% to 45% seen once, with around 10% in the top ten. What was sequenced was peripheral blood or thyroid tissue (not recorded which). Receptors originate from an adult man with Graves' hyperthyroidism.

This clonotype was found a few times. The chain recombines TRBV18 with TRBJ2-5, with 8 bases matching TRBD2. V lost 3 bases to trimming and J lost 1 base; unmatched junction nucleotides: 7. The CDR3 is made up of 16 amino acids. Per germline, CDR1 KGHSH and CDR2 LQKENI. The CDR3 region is CASSPPGGTSQETQYF. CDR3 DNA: TGTGCCAGCTCACCTCCGGGAGGGACGAGCCAAGAGACCCAGTACTTC.

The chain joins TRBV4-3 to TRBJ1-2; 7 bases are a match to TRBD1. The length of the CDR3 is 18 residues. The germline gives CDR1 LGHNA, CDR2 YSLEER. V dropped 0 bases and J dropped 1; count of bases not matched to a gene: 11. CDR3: CASSQDLMWGDSNYGYTF. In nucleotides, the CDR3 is TGCGCCAGCAGCCAAGATTTGATGTGGGGGGACAGTAACTATGGCTACACCTTC.

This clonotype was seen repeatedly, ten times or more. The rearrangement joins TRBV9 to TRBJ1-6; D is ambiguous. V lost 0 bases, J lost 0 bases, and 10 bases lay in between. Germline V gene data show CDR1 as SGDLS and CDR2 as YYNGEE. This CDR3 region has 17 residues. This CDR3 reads CASSVDRTSSYNSPLHF. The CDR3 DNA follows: TGTGCCAGCAGCGTAGATCGCACGAGCTCCTATAATTCACCCCTCCACTTT. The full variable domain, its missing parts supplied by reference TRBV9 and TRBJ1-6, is DSGVTQTPKHLITATGQRVTLRCSPRSGDLSVYWYQQSLDQGLQFLIQYYNGEERAKGNILERFSAQQFPDLHSELNLSSLELGDSALYFCASSVDRTSSYNSPLHFGNGTRLTVT.

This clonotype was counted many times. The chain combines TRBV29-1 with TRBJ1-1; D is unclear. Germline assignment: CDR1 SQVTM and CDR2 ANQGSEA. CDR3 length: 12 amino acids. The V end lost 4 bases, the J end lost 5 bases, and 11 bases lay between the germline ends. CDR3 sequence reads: CSVATFRTEAFF. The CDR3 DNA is TGCAGCGTTGCCACATTTCGGACTGAAGCTTTCTTT.

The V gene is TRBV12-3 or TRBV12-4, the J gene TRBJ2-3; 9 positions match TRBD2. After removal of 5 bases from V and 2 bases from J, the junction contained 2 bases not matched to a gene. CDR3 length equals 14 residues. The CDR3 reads CASSSGRLTDTQYF. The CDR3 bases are TGTGCCAGCAGTAGCGGGAGGCTCACAGATACGCAGTATTTT.

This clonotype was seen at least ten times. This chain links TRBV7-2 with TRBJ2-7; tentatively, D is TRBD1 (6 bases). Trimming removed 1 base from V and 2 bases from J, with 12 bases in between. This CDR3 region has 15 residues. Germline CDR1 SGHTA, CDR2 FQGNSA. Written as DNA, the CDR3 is TGTGCCAGCAGCTTAGAACGGACAGTCGCCTACGAGCAGTACTTC. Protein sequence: CASSLERTVAYEQYF.

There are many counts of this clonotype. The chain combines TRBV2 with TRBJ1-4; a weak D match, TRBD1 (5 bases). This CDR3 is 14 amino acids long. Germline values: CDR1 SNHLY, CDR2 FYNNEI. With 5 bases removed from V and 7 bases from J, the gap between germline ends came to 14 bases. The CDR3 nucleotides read TGTGCCAGCAGTCTCAGGGAAAGTACTGAAAAACTGTTTTTT. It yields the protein CASSLRESTEKLFF.

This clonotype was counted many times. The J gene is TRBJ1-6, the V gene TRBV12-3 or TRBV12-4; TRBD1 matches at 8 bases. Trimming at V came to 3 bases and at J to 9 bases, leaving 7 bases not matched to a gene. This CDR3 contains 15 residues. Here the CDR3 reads CASSLYDRGTSPLHF. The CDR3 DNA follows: TGTGCCAGCAGTTTGTATGACAGGGGTACTTCACCCCTCCACTTT.

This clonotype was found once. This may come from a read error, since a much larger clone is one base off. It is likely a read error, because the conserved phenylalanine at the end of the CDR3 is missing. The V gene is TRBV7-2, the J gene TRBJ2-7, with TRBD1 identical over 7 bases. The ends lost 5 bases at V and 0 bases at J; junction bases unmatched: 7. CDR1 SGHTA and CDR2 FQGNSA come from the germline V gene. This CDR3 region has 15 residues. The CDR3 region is CASSRTGVSSYEQYL. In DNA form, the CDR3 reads TGTGCCAGCAGCCGAACAGGGGTCAGCTCCTACGAGCAGTACCTC.

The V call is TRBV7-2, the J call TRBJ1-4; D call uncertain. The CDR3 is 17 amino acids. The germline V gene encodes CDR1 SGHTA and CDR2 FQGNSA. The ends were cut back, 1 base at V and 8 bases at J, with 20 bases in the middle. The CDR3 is CASSLEETRVIGEKLFF. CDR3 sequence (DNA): TGTGCCAGCAGCTTAGAAGAGACGAGGGTCATAGGGGAAAAACTGTTTTTT.

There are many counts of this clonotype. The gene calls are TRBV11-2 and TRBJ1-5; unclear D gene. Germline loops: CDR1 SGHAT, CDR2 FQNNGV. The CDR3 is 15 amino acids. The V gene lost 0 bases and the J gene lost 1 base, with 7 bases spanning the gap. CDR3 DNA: TGTGCCAGCAGCTTAGAGGCCGGAAGCAATCAGCCCCAGCATTTT. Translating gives CASSLEAGSNQPQHF.

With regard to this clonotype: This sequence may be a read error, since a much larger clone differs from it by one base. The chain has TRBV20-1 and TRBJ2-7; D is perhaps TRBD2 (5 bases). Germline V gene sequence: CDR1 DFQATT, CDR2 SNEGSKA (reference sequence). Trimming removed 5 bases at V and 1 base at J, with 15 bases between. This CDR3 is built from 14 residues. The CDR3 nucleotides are TGCAGTGCTCGGGCGGCCGGGGAGTCCTACGAGCAGTACTTC. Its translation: CSARAAGESYEQYF.

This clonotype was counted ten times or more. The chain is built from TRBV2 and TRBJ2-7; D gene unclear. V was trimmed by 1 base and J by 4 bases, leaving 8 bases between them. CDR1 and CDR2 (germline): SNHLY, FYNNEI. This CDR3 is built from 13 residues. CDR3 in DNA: TGTGCCAGCAGTGAAGGTACAGATTACGAGCAGTACTTC. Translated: CASSEGTDYEQYF. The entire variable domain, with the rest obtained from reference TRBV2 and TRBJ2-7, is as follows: EPEVTQTPSHQVTQMGQEVILRCVPISNHLYFYWYRQILGQKVEFLVSFYNNEISEKSEIFDDQFSVERPDGSNFTLKIRSTKLEDSAMYFCASSEGTDYEQYFGPGTRLTVT.

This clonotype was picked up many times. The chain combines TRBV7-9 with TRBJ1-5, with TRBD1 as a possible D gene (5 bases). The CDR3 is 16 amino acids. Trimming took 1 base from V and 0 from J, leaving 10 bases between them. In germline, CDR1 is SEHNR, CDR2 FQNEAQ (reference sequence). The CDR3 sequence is CASSLGGEYSNQPQHF. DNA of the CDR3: TGTGCCAGCAGCTTAGGGGGGGAGTATAGCAATCAGCCCCAGCATTTT.

CDR3 protein: CARPLSAYEQYF. In DNA form, the CDR3 reads TGTGCTAGACCGCTTAGTGCCTACGAGCAGTACTTC. The chain couples TRBV7-2 to TRBJ2-7; no definite D call. The V gene's germline CDR1 is SGHTA and CDR2 FQGNSA. The CDR3 sequence is 12 residues long.

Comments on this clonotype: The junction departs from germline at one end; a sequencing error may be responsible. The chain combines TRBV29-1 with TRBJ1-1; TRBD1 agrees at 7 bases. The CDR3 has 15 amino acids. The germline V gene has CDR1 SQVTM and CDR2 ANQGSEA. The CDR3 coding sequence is TGCAGGGTTGCCTGGACAGGCGCTATGAACACTGAAGCTTTCTTT. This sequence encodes CRVAWTGAMNTEAFF.

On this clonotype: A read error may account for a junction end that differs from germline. The CDR3 region has the DNA TGTGCCACCCAATTTGGGGGCAACTATGGCCACACCTTC. Amino acid sequence: CATQFGGNYGHTF. The rearrangement uses TRBV6-5 and TRBJ1-2, with D tentatively TRBD1 (6 bases). CDR3 length equals 13 residues. The germline gives CDR1 MNHEY, CDR2 SVGAGI.

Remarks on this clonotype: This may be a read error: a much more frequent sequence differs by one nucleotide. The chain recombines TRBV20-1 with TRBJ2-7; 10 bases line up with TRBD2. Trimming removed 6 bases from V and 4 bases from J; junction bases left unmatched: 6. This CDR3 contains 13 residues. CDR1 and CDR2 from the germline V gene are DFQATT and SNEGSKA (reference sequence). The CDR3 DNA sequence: TGCAGTGCGCCGGCTAGCGGGAGTTACGAGCAGTACTTC. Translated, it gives CSAPASGSYEQYF.

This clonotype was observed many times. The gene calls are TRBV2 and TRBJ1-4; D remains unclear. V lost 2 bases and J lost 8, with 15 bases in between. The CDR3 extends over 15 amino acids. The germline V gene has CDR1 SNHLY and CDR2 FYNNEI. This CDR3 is CASSEIEGFREKLFF. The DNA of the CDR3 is TGTGCCAGCAGTGAAATCGAGGGATTTAGGGAAAAACTGTTTTTT. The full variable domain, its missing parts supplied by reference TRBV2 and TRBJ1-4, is EPEVTQTPSHQVTQMGQEVILRCVPISNHLYFYWYRQILGQKVEFLVSFYNNEISEKSEIFDDQFSVERPDGSNFTLKIRSTKLEDSAMYFCASSEIEGFREKLFFGSGTQLSVL.

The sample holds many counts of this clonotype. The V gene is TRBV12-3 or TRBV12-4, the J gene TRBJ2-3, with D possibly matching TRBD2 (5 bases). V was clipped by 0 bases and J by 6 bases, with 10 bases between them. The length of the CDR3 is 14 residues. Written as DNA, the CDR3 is TGTGCCAGCAGTTTAGCGGCTAGCTCGGATACGCAGTATTTT. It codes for CASSLAASSDTQYF.

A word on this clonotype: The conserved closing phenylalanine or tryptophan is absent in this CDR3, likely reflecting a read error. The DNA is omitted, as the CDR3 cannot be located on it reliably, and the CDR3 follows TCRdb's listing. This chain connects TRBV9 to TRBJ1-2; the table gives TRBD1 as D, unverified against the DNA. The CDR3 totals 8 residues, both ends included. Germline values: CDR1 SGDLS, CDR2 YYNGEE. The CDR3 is CASSVQGD.

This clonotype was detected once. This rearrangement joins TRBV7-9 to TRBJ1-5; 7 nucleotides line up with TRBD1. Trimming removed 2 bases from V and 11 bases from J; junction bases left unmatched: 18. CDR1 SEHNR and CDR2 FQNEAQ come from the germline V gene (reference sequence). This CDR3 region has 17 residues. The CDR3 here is CASSLSPDYPTGRAQHF. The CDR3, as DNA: TGTGCCAGCAGCTTAAGTCCCGATTACCCGACAGGGCGGGCCCAGCATTTT. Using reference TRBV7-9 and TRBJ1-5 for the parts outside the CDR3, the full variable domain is DTGVSQNPRHKITKRGQNVTFRCDPISEHNRLYWYRQTLGQGPEFLTYFQNEAQLEKSRLLSDRFSAERPKGSFSTLEIQRTEQGDSAMYLCASSLSPDYPTGRAQHFGDGTRLSIL.

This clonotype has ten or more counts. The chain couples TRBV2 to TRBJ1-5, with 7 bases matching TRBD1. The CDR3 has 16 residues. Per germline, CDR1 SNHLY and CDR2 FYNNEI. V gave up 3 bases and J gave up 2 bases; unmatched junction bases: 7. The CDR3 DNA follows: TGTGCCAGCAGTGAGCGACAGGGTTTTGGCAATCAGCCCCAGCATTTT. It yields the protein CASSERQGFGNQPQHF.

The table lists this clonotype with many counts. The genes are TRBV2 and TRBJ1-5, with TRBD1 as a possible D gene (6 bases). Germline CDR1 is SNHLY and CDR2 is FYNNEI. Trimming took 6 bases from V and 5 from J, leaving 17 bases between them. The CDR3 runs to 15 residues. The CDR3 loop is CASRYGQSPYQPQHF. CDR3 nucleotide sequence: TGTGCCAGCAGATATGGACAGAGCCCCTATCAGCCCCAGCATTTT.

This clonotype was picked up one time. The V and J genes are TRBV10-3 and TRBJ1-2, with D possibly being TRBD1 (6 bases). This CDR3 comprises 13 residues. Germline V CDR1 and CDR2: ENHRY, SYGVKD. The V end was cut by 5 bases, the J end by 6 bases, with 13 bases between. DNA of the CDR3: TGTGCCATCAGTTGGGAAGGGGGTGATGGCTACACCTTC. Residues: CAISWEGGDGYTF.

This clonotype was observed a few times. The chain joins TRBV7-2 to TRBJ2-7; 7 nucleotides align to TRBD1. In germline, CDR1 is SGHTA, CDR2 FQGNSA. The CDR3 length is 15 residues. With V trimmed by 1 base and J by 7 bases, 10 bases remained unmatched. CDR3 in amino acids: CASSLVGTATREQYF. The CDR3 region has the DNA TGTGCCAGCAGCTTAGTAGGGACAGCGACTCGGGAGCAGTACTTC.

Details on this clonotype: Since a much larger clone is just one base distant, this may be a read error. CDR3 residues: CASSEDRARNPEAFF. The CDR3 DNA reads TGTGCCAGCAGCGAGGACAGAGCAAGAAACCCTGAAGCTTTCTTT. The chain recombines TRBV9 with TRBJ1-1, with D perhaps matching TRBD1 (6 bases). Per germline, CDR1 SGDLS and CDR2 YYNGEE. The CDR3 is made up of 15 amino acids. Trimming took off 3 bases at V and 6 bases at J, with 18 bases between the two ends.

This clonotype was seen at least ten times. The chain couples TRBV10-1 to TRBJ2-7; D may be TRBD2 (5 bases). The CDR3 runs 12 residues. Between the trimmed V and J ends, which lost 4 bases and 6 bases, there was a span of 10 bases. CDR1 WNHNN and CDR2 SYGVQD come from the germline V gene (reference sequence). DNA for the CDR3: TGCGCCAGCAGTGGGGAGTCCCGCGAGCAGTACTTC. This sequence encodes CASSGESREQYF.

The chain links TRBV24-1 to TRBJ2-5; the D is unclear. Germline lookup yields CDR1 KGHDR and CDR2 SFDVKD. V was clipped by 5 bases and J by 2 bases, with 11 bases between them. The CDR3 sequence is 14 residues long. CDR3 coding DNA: TGTGCCACCAGTGCTACTACGAGACAAGAGACCCAGTACTTC. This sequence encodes CATSATTRQETQYF.

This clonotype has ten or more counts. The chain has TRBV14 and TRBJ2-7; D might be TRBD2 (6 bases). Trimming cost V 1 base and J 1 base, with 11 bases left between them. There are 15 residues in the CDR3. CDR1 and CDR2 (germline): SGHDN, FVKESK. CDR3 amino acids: CASSQAGLPSYEQYF. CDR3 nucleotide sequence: TGTGCCAGCAGCCAAGCGGGACTCCCATCCTACGAGCAGTACTTC.

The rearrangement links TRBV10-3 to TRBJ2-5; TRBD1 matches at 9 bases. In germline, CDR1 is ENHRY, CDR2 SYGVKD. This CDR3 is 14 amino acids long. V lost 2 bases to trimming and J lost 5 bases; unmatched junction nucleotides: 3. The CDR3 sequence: CAISERDRAETQYF. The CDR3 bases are TGTGCCATCAGTGAGAGGGACAGGGCCGAGACCCAGTACTTC.

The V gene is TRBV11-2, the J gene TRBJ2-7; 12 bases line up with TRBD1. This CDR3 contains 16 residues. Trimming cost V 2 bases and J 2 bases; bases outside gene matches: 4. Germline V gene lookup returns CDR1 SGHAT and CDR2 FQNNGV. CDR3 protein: CASSLRGQGATYEQYF. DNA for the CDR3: TGTGCCAGCAGCTTAAGGGGACAGGGGGCTACCTACGAGCAGTACTTC.